This T cell receptor (beta chain) was retrieved from a study of T cell repertoires in cytomegalovirus infection. Notes on this clonotype: Its antigen is not known. The junction does not match germline at one end; this may be a read error.

TCRdb itself ran the reads through MiXCR, one entry per CDR3 protein. The table includes fewer than 200,000 distinct CDR3 sequences, less than 25% detected once. In germline, CDR1 is KGHDR, CDR2 SFDVKD. The CDR3 loop spans 17 amino acids. The receptor was derived from a human donor in good health (CMV status not recorded). Some clones in this sample may be carry-over from other donors' samples. The J gene is TRBJ1-2, the V gene TRBV24-1; a possible D gene is TRBD1 (6 bases). The material was CD8+ T cells from cultured PBMCs, obtained from culture after CMV antigen stimulation. The CDR3 reads CATSDGTGFEPPDGYTF. In DNA form, the CDR3 reads TGTGCCACTAGTGATGGTACAGGGTTCGAACCCCCTGATGGCTACACCTTC.